These 14 T cell receptor delta chains came from one sample sequenced in a study of gamma-delta chains in newborns, infants, children. TCRdb re-identified clones in the reads via CATT. This table has around 5,200 delta-chain clones, approximately 17% appearing once. What was sequenced was blood. The receptor set was obtained from a child who was a newborn, infant or young child, either healthy, febrile or measles-vaccinated (not recorded which).

This clone was seen a handful of times. A much larger clone is a single base away; this may be a read error. CDR3 nucleotide sequence: TGTGCCTGCGACCCCCTCCCCTCACCCCTCCACACCGATAAACTCATCTTT. It encodes CACDPLPSPLHTDKLIF. The V gene is TRDV2, the J gene TRDJ1; D not resolved. V gave up 7 bases and J gave up 0 bases, with 23 bases separating them. This CDR3 contains 17 residues. Germline V lookup: CDR1 GEAIGNYY, CDR2 EKD.

A few counts support this clone. One end of the junction varies from germline; a read error may be responsible. The chain uses TRDV2 and TRDJ1; 11 positions agree with TRDD3. This CDR3 region has 21 residues. Germline CDR1 reads GEAIGNYY; CDR2 reads EKD. CDR3 nucleotides: TGTGCCTGTGGCACCCGATACTATAGAACTGGGGGATATGTCGGGACCGATAAACTCATCTTT. Protein product: CACGTRYYRTGGYVGTDKLIF.

This clone was seen more than once but under ten times. V and J are TRDV2 and TRDJ3; 8 positions match TRDD3. Per the germline V gene, CDR1 is GEAIGNYY and CDR2 is EKD. With V trimmed by 0 bases and J by 3 bases, 6 bases remained unmatched. The CDR3 loop spans 18 amino acids. Written as DNA, the CDR3 is TGTGCCTGTGACACCGCTGGGGGACATGTCTGGGACACCCGACAGATGTTTTTC. This translates into CACDTAGGHVWDTRQMFF.

A word on this clone: A read error may be the cause here, since a much bigger clone is one base away. This CDR3 is also generated by other DNA sequences in the sample. This chain connects TRDV2 to TRDJ3, with TRDD3 matching over 11 bases. The V and J ends lost 3 bases and 1 base, in that order; junction bases with no gene match: 7. This CDR3 has 19 residues. Looked up from germline, CDR1 is GEAIGNYY and CDR2 is EKD. CDR3 in DNA: TGTGCCTGTGACTCAGTACTGGGGGATAGTTCCTGGGACACCCGACAGATGTTTTTC. This gives the protein CACDSVLGDSSWDTRQMFF.

Comments on this clone: A read error may account for a junction end that differs from germline. Other DNA sequences within the sample encode an identical CDR3. This sequence joins TRDV1 and TRDJ3; 9 nucleotides agree with TRDD3. The CDR3 is made up of 18 amino acids. Germline loops: CDR1 TSWWSYY, CDR2 QGS. CDR3 bases: TGTGCTCTTGCCGACACTGGGGGACACGCCTGGGACACCCGACAGATGTTCTTC. Protein product: CALADTGGHAWDTRQMFF.

V is TRDV2 and J is TRDJ3, with TRDD3 matching 8 bases. Germline V gene sequence: CDR1 GEAIGNYY, CDR2 EKD. There are 23 residues in the CDR3. V shed 0 bases, J shed 0 bases, and the junction held 18 bases outside the gene matches. CDR3 DNA: TGTGCCTGTGACACCGTGGTTCGTACTGGGGGGTCTGTCGGCTCCTGGGACACCCGACAGATGTTTTTC. It encodes CACDTVVRTGGSVGSWDTRQMFF.

The chain is built from TRDV2 and TRDJ3; 12 nucleotides line up with TRDD3. Germline CDR1 reads GEAIGNYY; CDR2 reads EKD. The J segment lost 0 bases and the V segment lost 3 bases, leaving 11 bases of the junction unmatched. The CDR3 length is 21 residues. CDR3 region: CACDATGGYPPGSWDTRQMFF. DNA of the CDR3: TGTGCCTGTGACGCTACTGGGGGATACCCACCGGGCTCCTGGGACACCCGACAGATGTTTTTC.

By share, this clone ranks as medium-sized. The chain uses TRDV1 and TRDJ1; 7 bases align to TRDD3. The V segment lost 0 bases and the J segment 0 bases; nucleotides outside the gene matches: 28. The CDR3 is 24 residues long. Germline values: CDR1 TSWWSYY, CDR2 QGS. CDR3 residues: CALGELKELTGVTGDLVYTDKLIF. CDR3 in DNA: TGTGCTCTTGGGGAACTCAAAGAACTAACGGGGGTTACTGGGGACCTCGTGTACACCGATAAACTCATCTTT.

No J gene was called, and the V gene is TRDV2; the table assigns TRDD3, which was not confirmed against the DNA. Germline CDR1 reads GEAIGNYY; CDR2 reads EKD. This CDR3 contains 16 residues. For the CDR3, the DNA is TGTTCTGTACTGGGGGATAGTCGTGAGTACACCGATAAACTCATATTT. Translated, it gives CSVLGDSREYTDKLIF.

Concerning this clone: The junction departs from germline at one end; a sequencing error may be responsible. The chain has TRDV2 and TRDJ3, with 9 bases lining up with TRDD3. The J gene, absent from TCRdb, was called here by matching the DNA to germline. This CDR3 has 20 residues. Germline assignment: CDR1 GEAIGNYY and CDR2 EKD. CDR3 sequence reads: CACDTVYWGTSSWDTRKMFF. CDR3 nucleotide sequence: TGTGCCTGTGACACCGTATACTGGGGGACTAGCTCCTGGGACACCCGAAAGATGTTTTTC.

Points on this clone: At one boundary the junction diverges from the germline segment, which might be a read error. The V call is TRDV2, the J call TRDJ1, with D maybe TRDD3 (5 bases). TCRdb records no J gene; here it was assigned by comparing the DNA to germline. CDR3 size: 18 residues. Germline V gene data show CDR1 as GEAIGNYY and CDR2 as EKD. The CDR3, as DNA: TGTGCCTTTGACACCTGGGTAACGACTAAGAATGACACCGATAAACTCATCTTT. Residues: CAFDTWVTTKNDTDKLIF.

The J gene is TRDJ1, the V gene TRDV1; 12 nucleotides agree with TRDD3. As TCRdb names no J gene, one was assigned here on the basis of a DNA match to germline. V dropped 1 base and J dropped 7; count of bases not matched to a gene: 25. This CDR3 is built from 22 residues. Germline CDR1 reads TSWWSYY; CDR2 reads QGS. The CDR3: CALGEPQHPSYPGGYAFGKLIF. The CDR3 DNA reads as TGTGCTCTTGGGGAACCGCAACACCCTTCCTACCCTGGGGGATACGCGTTCGGTAAACTCATCTTT.

The chain recombines TRDV1 with TRDJ1; 7 bases are shared with TRDD3. The J gene, left out of TCRdb, was set here by checking the DNA against germline. The germline gives CDR1 TSWWSYY, CDR2 QGS. The CDR3 contains 21 residues. Unmatched junction bases numbered 22, after V lost 0 bases and J lost 3 bases. DNA for the CDR3: TGTGCTCTTGGGGAACTTAGATATCCTTGGCGGGACTGGGGAGGCCCCGATAAACTCATCTTT. This encodes CALGELRYPWRDWGGPDKLIF.

This clone has more than one count but fewer than ten. At the DNA level, this CDR3 is encoded by other sequences in the same sample as well. The chain links TRDV2 to TRDJ3; 11 positions match TRDD3. V lost 0 bases and J lost 0; bases outside the gene matches: 6. The CDR3 is made up of 20 amino acids. CDR1 GEAIGNYY and CDR2 EKD come from the germline V gene. The CDR3 loop reads CACDTGWGIPSSWDTRQMFF. The CDR3 DNA follows: TGTGCCTGTGACACCGGCTGGGGGATACCGAGCTCCTGGGACACCCGACAGATGTTTTTC.